This T cell receptor beta chain was profiled in a study of T cells in Graves' hyperthyroidism and ophthalmopathy. After removal of 8 bases from V and 3 bases from J, the junction contained 7 bases not matched to a gene. Germline V gene data show CDR1 as MDHEN and CDR2 as SYDVKM. The CDR3 sequence is 14 residues long. TCR beta CDR3 regions were amplified from RNA transcripts. HTBI primers were used for first-round RT-PCR of the TCR CDR3. TCRdb re-called the multiplex PCR reads through MiXCR, storing one row per CDR3 protein. The top ten clones hold about 21% of a sample with some 350,000 distinct CDR3 sequences, 13% to 15% of them seen once. This clonotype was detected a few times. Its antigen is unidentified. Whole-study findings and limits: Appearing also in blood were most of the thyroid clonotypes expanded above 0.001.

Sequencing input: blood. J is TRBJ1-5 and V is TRBV28, with 7 bases matching TRBD1. The TCR was taken from a woman aged 55-69 years with Graves' ophthalmopathy. As DNA, the CDR3 is TGTGCCAGCCTCAGGGGGGGGGACAATCAGCCCCAGCATTTT. This translates into CASLRGGDNQPQHF.